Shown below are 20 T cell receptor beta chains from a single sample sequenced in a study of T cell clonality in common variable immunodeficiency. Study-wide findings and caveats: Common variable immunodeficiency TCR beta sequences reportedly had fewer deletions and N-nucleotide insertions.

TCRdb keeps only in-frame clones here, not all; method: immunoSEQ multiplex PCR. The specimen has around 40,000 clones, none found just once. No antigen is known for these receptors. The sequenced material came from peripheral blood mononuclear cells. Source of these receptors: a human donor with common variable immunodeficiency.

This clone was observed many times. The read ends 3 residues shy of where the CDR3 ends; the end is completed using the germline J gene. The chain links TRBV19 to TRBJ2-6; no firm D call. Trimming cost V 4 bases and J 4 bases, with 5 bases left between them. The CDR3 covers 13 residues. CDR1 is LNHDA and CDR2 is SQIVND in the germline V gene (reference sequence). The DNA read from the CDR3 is TGTGCCAGTAGTACCCAGGGGGCCAACGTC. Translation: CASSTQGANV. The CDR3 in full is CASSTQGANVLTF. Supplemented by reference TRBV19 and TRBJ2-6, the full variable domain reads DGGITQSPKYLFRKEGQNVTLSCEQNLNHDAMYWYRQDPGQGLRLIYYSQIVNDFQKGDIAEGYSVSREKKESFPLTVTSAQKNPTAFYLCASSTQGANVLTFGAGSRLTVL.

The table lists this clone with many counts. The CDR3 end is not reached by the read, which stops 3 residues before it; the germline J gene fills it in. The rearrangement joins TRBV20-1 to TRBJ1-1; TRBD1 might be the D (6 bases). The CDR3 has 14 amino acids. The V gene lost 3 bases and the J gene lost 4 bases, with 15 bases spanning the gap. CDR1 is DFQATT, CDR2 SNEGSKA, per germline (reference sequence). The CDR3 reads CSASRGDKGTEAFF. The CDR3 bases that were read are TGCAGTGCTAGCCGAGGGGACAAAGGCACTGAA.

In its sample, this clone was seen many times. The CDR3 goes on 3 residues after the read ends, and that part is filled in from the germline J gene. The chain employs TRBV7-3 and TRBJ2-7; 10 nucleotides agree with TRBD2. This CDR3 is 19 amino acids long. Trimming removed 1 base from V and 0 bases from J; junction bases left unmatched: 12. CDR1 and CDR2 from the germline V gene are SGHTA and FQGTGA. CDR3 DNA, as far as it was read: TGTGCCAGCAGCTTAATGGGTGGTAGCGGGAGGACGAGCTCCTACGAG. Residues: CASSLMGGSGRTSSYE. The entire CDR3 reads CASSLMGGSGRTSSYEQYF.

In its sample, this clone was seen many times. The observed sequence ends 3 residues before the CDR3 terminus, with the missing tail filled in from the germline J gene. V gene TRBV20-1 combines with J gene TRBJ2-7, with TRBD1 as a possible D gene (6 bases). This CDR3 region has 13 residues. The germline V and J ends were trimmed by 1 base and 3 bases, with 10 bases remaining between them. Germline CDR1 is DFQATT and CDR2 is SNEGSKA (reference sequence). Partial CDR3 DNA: TGCAGTGCTAGAGGTCTGGACAGCTACGAG. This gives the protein CSARGLDSYE. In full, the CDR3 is CSARGLDSYEQYF.

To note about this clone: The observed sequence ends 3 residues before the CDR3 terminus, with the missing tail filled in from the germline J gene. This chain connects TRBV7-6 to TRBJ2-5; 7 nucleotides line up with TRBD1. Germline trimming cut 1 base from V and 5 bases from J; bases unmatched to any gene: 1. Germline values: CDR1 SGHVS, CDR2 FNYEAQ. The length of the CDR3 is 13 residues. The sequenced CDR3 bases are TGTGCCAGCAGCTTAGAGGGGGCGGAGACC. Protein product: CASSLEGAET. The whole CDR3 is CASSLEGAETQYF.

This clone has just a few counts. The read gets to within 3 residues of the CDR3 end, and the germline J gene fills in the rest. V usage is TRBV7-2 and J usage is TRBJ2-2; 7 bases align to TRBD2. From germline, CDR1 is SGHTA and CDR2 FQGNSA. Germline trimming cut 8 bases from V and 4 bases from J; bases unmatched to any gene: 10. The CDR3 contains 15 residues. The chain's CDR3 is CASDLGGVVTGELFF. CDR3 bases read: TGTGCCAGCGACCTTGGGGGGGTAGTCACCGGGGAG.

CDR3 sequence reads: CASSARQGAGEQFF. The CDR3 bases that were read are TGTGCCAGCAGCGCGAGACAGGGGGCCGGTGAG. The J gene is TRBJ2-1, the V gene TRBV7-2; TRBD1 matches at 10 bases. The CDR3 end falls 3 residues outside the read, so it is completed with the germline J gene. Looked up from germline, CDR1 is SGHTA and CDR2 is FQGNSA. This CDR3 spans 14 amino acids. After removal of 5 bases from V and 9 bases from J, the junction contained 7 bases not matched to a gene.

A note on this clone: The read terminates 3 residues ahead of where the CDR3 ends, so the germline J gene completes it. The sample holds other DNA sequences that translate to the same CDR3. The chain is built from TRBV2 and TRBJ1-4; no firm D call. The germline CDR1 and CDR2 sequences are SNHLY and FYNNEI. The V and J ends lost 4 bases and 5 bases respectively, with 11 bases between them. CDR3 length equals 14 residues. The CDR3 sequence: CASSAINRNEKLFF. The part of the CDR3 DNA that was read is TGTGCCAGCAGTGCGATTAACCGGAATGAAAAA.

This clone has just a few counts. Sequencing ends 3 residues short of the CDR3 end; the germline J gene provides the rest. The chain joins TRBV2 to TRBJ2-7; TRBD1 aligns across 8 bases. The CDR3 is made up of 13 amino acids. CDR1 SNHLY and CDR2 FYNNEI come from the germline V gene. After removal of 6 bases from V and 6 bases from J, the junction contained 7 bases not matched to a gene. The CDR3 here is CASSWDRSAEQYF. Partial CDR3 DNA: TGTGCCAGCAGCTGGGACAGGTCAGCCGAG.

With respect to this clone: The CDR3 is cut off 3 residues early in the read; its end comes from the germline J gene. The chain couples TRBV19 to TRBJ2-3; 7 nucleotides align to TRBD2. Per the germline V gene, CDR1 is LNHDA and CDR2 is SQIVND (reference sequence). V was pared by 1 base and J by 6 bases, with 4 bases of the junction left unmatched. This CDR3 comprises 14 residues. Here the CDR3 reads CASSIGREYDTQYF. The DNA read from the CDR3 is TGTGCCAGTAGTATAGGGCGGGAGTATGATACG.

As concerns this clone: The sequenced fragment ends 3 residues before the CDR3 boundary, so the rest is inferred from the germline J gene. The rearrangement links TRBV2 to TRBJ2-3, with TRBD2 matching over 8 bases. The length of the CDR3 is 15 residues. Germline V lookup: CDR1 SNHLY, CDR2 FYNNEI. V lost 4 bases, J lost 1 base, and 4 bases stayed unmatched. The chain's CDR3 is CASSALAGRTDTQYF. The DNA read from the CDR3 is TGTGCCAGCAGTGCCCTAGCGGGCCGCACAGATACG.

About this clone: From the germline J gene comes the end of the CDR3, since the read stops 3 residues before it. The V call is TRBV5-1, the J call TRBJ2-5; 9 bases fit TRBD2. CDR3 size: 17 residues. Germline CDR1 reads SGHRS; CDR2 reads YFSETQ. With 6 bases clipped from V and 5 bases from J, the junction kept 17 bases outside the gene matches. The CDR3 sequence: CASNLWGLAGLIETQYF. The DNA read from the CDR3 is TGCGCCAGCAACCTTTGGGGTCTAGCGGGATTAATCGAGACC.

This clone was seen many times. This CDR3 reads CASKSLSGGPYEQYF. The covered CDR3 bases are TGTGCCAGCAAATCACTCTCAGGGGGCCCCTACGAG. The chain carries TRBV28 and TRBJ2-7; 8 bases match TRBD1. The read ends 3 residues before the CDR3 terminus; that terminus is restored from the germline J gene. V shed 7 bases and J 2 bases; nucleotides not matched to a gene: 10. CDR3 size: 15 residues. Germline CDR1 and CDR2: MDHEN and SYDVKM.

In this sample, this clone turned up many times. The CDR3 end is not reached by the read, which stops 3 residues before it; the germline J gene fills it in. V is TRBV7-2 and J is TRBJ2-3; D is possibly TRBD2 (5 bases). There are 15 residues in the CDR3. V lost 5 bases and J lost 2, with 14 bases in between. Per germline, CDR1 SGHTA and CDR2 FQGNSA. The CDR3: CASSRAGRVTDTQYF. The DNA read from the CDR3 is TGTGCCAGCAGCAGGGCCGGGCGGGTCACAGATACG. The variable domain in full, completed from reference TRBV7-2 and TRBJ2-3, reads GAGVSQSPSNKVTEKGKDVELRCDPISGHTALYWYRQSLGQGLEFLIYFQGNSAPDKSGLPSDRFSAERTGGSVSTLTIQRTQQEDSAVYLCASSRAGRVTDTQYFGPGTRLTVL.

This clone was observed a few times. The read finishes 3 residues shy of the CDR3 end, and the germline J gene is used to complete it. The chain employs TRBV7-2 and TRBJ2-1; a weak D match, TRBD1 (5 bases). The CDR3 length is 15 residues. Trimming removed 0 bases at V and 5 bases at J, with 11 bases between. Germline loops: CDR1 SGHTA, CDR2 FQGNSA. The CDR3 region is CASSLAWGAHNEQFF. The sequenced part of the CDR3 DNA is TGTGCCAGCAGCTTAGCGTGGGGCGCCCACAATGAG.

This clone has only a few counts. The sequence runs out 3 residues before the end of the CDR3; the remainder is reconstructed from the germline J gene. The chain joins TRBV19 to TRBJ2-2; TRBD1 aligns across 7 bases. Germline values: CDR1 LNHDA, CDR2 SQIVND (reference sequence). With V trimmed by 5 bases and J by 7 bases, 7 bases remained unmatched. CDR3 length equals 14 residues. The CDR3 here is CASSRQGRGGELFF. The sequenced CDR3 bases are TGTGCCAGTAGTCGACAGGGTAGGGGCGGGGAG.

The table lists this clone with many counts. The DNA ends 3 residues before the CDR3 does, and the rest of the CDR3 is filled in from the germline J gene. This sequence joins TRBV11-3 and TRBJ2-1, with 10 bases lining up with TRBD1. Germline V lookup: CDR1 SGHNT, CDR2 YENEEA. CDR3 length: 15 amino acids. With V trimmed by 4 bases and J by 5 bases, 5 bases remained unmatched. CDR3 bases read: TGTGCCAGCAGCTCCCTGGGGACAGGGGACAATGAG. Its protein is CASSSLGTGDNE. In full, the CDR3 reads CASSSLGTGDNEQFF.

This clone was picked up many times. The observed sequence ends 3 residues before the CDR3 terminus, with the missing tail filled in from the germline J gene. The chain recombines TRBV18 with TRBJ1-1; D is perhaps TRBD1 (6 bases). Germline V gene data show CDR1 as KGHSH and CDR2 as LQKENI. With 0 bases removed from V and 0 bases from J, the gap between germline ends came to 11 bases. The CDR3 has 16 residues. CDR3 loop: CASSPPRTVMNTEAFF. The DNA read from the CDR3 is TGTGCCAGCTCACCACCGAGGACAGTCATGAACACTGAA.

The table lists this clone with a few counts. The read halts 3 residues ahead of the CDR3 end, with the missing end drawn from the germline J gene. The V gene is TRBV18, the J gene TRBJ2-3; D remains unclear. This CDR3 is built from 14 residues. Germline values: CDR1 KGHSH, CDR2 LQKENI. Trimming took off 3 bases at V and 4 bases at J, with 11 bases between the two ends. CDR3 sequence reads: CASSPANGADTQYF. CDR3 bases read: TGTGCCAGCTCACCCGCGAATGGTGCAGATACG.

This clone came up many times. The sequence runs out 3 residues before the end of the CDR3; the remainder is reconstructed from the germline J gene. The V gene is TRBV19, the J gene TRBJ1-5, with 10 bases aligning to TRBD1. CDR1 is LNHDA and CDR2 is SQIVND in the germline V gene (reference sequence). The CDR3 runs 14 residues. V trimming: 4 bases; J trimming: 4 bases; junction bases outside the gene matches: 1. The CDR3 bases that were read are TGTGCCAGTAGTAAGGACAGGGGGAATCAGCCC. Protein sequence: CASSKDRGNQP. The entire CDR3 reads CASSKDRGNQPQHF.